The clone carrying this T cell receptor beta chain occurred many times. Its antigen is still unknown. V was clipped by 0 bases and J by 5 bases; unmatched bases: 4. The CDR3 is 15 residues long. The germline gives CDR1 SGHRS, CDR2 YFSETQ. This specimen belongs to a study of CD8 T cells in ankylosing spondylitis. It was by quantitative 5'-RACE with molecular barcodes that TCR beta libraries were made. TCRdb called the 5' RACE reads again in MiXCR, with one record for every CDR3 protein. The sample includes about 500,000 distinct CDR3 sequences, under 5.5% seen only once; the top ten take approximately 4%. General study findings and limits: Clones that were linked to disease were CD8+ and were relatively rare in peripheral blood. Disease-linked clones reportedly concentrated significantly in matched ankylosing spondylitis synovial fluid. Ankylosing spondylitis blood appeared to carry a characteristic TCR beta motif of roughly eight highly homologous variants. In reactive arthritis synovial fluid and blood, some motif variants had been reported before.

Sequenced: blood, either unsorted or a sorted T cell fraction (not recorded which). The gene calls are TRBV5-1 and TRBJ2-7, with TRBD1 matching over 11 bases. This receptor was identified in a male donor with ankylosing spondylitis. CDR3 DNA sequence: TGCGCCAGCAGCTTGGTGGGACAGGGGGGAAACGAGCAGTACTTC. As protein: CASSLVGQGGNEQYF.